These 20 T cell receptor beta chains were all obtained from the same sample, sequenced in a study of human T cells and chemical hapten exposure. Regarding time point: patch test 3, about 24 weeks after DPC sensitization. Sample treatment: therapeutic diphenylcyclopropenone sensitization with weekly scalp DPC. TCRdb re-derived calls from the RACE reads in MiXCR, one entry per CDR3 protein. This sample has some 170,000 distinct CDR3 sequences, with about 27% found just once. The sample consisted of whole blood, taken in connection with sensitization to the hapten diphenylcyclopropenone (DPC). The receptors were gathered from a woman between 18 and 29 years old with alopecia areata. Some clones in this sample may be carry-over from other donors' samples.

This clonotype was detected a few times. The chain links TRBV29-1 to TRBJ2-1, with 9 bases fitting TRBD1. The CDR3 loop spans 14 amino acids. The germline V gene has CDR1 SQVTM and CDR2 ANQGSEA. Losses at the gene ends were 7 bases for V and 0 bases for J; bases not matched to a gene: 4. The CDR3 DNA follows: TGCAGCGCCCTGGGACAGGGCTCCTACAATGAGCAGTTCTTC. Translation gives CSALGQGSYNEQFF.

This sequence joins TRBV7-9 and TRBJ2-7; D not certain. Trimming took off 5 bases at V and 9 bases at J, with 20 bases between the two ends. Germline V gene data show CDR1 as SEHNR and CDR2 as FQNEAQ (reference sequence). This CDR3 region has 14 residues. CDR3 nucleotides: TGTGCCAGCAGCCTAGGAGCTCTGGGCGCGGCGCAGTACTTC. Translation: CASSLGALGAAQYF.

The sample holds one count of this clonotype. The J gene is TRBJ2-6, the V gene TRBV29-1, with a possible D match to TRBD2 (6 bases). Trimming removed 4 bases from V and 1 base from J, with 14 bases in between. Germline V gene sequence: CDR1 SQVTM, CDR2 ANQGSEA. CDR3 size: 16 residues. The CDR3 sequence is CSVGAAGFSGANVLTF. The CDR3, as DNA: TGCAGCGTTGGAGCGGCGGGATTTTCTGGGGCCAACGTCCTGACTTTC.

CDR3 coding DNA: TGTGCCAGCAGTAATACCTTTGGCGGACGCACAGATACGCAGTATTTT. Translated, it gives CASSNTFGGRTDTQYF. The chain couples TRBV6-2 or TRBV6-3 to TRBJ2-3; D is uncertain. Per germline, CDR1 MNHEY and CDR2 SVGEGT. The CDR3 is made up of 16 amino acids. The V end was cut by 5 bases, the J end by 1 base, with 16 bases between.

This clonotype showed up just a few times. The V call is TRBV9, the J call TRBJ2-1; D is undetermined. The CDR3 is 14 amino acids. Germline CDR1 and CDR2: SGDLS and YYNGEE. With 0 bases removed from V and 6 bases from J, the gap between germline ends came to 10 bases. CDR3 loop: CASSVEGTFNEQFF. The CDR3 coding sequence is TGTGCCAGCAGCGTAGAGGGTACGTTCAATGAGCAGTTCTTC.

This clonotype was counted between two and nine times. This CDR3 fails to terminate in the conserved phenylalanine or tryptophan, so it likely reflects a read error. The DNA is omitted, as the CDR3 cannot be located on it reliably, and the CDR3 follows TCRdb's listing. This rearrangement joins TRBV3-1 to TRBJ2-7; TRBD1, the table's D call, lacks a check against the DNA. 13 amino acids form the CDR3, both terminal residues included. Germline assignment: CDR1 LGHDT and CDR2 YNNKEL (reference sequence). CDR3 region: CASSLGQGQTTIL.

This clonotype has only a few counts. The CDR3 here is CASSQDHGETQYF. CDR3 nucleotide sequence: TGCGCCAGCAGCCAAGATCACGGGGAGACCCAGTACTTC. The chain uses TRBV4-3 and TRBJ2-5; D gene uncertain. Germline V CDR1 and CDR2: LGHNA, YSLEER. The CDR3 has 13 amino acids. The ends were cut back, 0 bases at V and 5 bases at J, with 7 bases in the middle.

This sequence joins TRBV7-9 and TRBJ2-5; D is unresolved. V was clipped by 2 bases and J by 0 bases, with 7 bases between them. The germline V gene encodes CDR1 SEHNR and CDR2 FQNEAQ (reference sequence). The CDR3 runs to 14 residues. The CDR3 nucleotides read TGTGCCAGCAGCTTAATGGCGAACCAAGAGACCCAGTACTTC. Its protein product is CASSLMANQETQYF.

The chain couples TRBV7-2 to TRBJ2-6; 9 bases match TRBD2. CDR1 SGHTA and CDR2 FQGNSA come from the germline V gene. Trimming cost V 4 bases and J 0 bases; bases outside gene matches: 4. CDR3 length equals 17 residues. Here the CDR3 reads CASSSSGTYSGANVLTF. The CDR3 DNA reads TGTGCCAGCAGCTCTAGCGGGACCTACTCTGGGGCCAACGTCCTGACTTTC.

As to this clonotype: Relative to the germline gene, one junction end is altered; a read error may explain this. This chain links TRBV6-2 or TRBV6-3 with TRBJ2-1; D is ambiguous. Germline V gene lookup returns CDR1 MNHEY and CDR2 SVGEGT. CDR3 length: 12 residues. The CDR3 sequence is CASSTTYNDQFF. CDR3 coding DNA: TGTGCCAGCAGTACTACATACAATGACCAGTTCTTC.

The V call is TRBV7-2, the J call TRBJ1-1; D unclear. Trimming pared 3 bases from V and 2 bases from J, leaving 10 bases between. This CDR3 contains 14 residues. Germline values: CDR1 SGHTA, CDR2 FQGNSA. The CDR3 protein is CASSLDFLNTEAFF. As DNA, the CDR3 is TGTGCCAGCAGCTTGGACTTTCTAAACACTGAAGCTTTCTTT.

The gene calls are TRBV7-9 and TRBJ2-3; no clear D gene. The CDR3 has 13 amino acids. V shed 6 bases and J shed 4 bases, with 11 bases lying between them. Germline V gene data show CDR1 as SEHNR and CDR2 as FQNEAQ (reference sequence). This chain's CDR3 is CASSSDTADTQYF. CDR3 nucleotide sequence: TGTGCCAGCAGTTCCGACACGGCAGATACGCAGTATTTT.

The CDR3 DNA reads as TGTGCCAGCAGCTTCGGGCAGGATTTTTCACCCCTCCACTTT. It translates to CASSFGQDFSPLHF. V is TRBV7-9 and J is TRBJ1-6; D gene uncertain. V shed 3 bases and J shed 9 bases, with 12 bases lying between them. The germline gives CDR1 SEHNR, CDR2 FQNEAQ (reference sequence). The CDR3 extends over 14 amino acids.

In this sample, this clonotype turned up a few times. This rearrangement joins TRBV20-1 to TRBJ2-7; possible D gene TRBD1, 5 bases. Trimming took 1 base from V and 1 from J, leaving 8 bases between them. The CDR3 loop spans 13 amino acids. Germline-derived CDR1 and CDR2 are DFQATT and SNEGSKA (reference sequence). The CDR3 nucleotides read TGCAGTGCTAGAGTAGCAGGGTCCTACGAGCAGTACTTC. As protein: CSARVAGSYEQYF.

This clonotype has more than one count but fewer than ten. V and J are TRBV29-1 and TRBJ1-2, with 7 bases identical to TRBD1. CDR1 and CDR2 from the germline V gene are SQVTM and ANQGSEA. The ends lost 5 bases at V and 3 bases at J; junction bases unmatched: 15. The CDR3 extends over 16 amino acids. The CDR3 region is CSVPRTGQVLDYGYTF. CDR3 bases: TGCAGCGTTCCAAGGACAGGCCAAGTCTTGGACTATGGCTACACCTTC. The full variable domain, with the rest looked up from reference TRBV29-1 and TRBJ1-2, is SAVISQKPSRDICQRGTSLTIQCQVDSQVTMMFWYRQQPGQSLTLIATANQGSEATYESGFVIDKFPISRPNLTFSTLTVSNMSPEDSSIYLCSVPRTGQVLDYGYTFGSGTRLTVV.

Only a few counts were recorded for this clonotype. The rearrangement links TRBV9 to TRBJ1-5; D may be TRBD1 (5 bases). Germline values: CDR1 SGDLS, CDR2 YYNGEE. The V and J ends lost 4 bases and 4 bases respectively, with 15 bases between them. The CDR3 is made up of 15 amino acids. CDR3 sequence reads: CASSPSGGFNQPQHF. CDR3 nucleotide sequence: TGTGCCAGCAGCCCGAGTGGGGGTTTTAATCAGCCCCAGCATTTT.

The chain uses TRBV29-1 and TRBJ1-1, with 7 bases identical to TRBD1. Trimming removed 6 bases from V and 1 base from J; junction bases left unmatched: 8. CDR1 is SQVTM, CDR2 ANQGSEA, per germline. The CDR3 extends over 14 amino acids. The CDR3 here is CSVYSTGRNTEAFF. The DNA of the CDR3 is TGCAGCGTCTACTCGACAGGGCGGAACACTGAAGCTTTCTTT.

This clonotype was found a few times. The chain employs TRBV7-2 and TRBJ1-4; the match to TRBD1 covers 7 bases. V gave up 5 bases and J gave up 3 bases; unmatched junction bases: 9. The CDR3 extends over 16 amino acids. CDR1 and CDR2 (germline): SGHTA, FQGNSA. CDR3 coding DNA: TGTGCCAGCAGCCCTAGGGGGCGCGAATCTAATGAAAAACTGTTTTTT. Translation: CASSPRGRESNEKLFF.

The chain recombines TRBV4-1 with TRBJ2-5, with 8 bases fitting TRBD2. The CDR3 has 15 residues. Germline CDR1 MGHRA, CDR2 YSYEKL. The ends lost 1 base at V and 7 bases at J; junction bases unmatched: 8. CDR3 bases: TGCGCCAGCAGCCAAGGGGGACTAGGTCGGGGGACCCAGTACTTC. Its protein is CASSQGGLGRGTQYF.

This sequence joins TRBV4-1 and TRBJ1-2; 10 bases fit TRBD1. Per germline, CDR1 MGHRA and CDR2 YSYEKL. V shed 4 bases and J 6 bases; nucleotides not matched to a gene: 5. The CDR3 extends over 14 amino acids. DNA for the CDR3: TGCGCCAGCAGCCGGACCGGGACAGGGGATGGCTACACCTTC. This codes for CASSRTGTGDGYTF.